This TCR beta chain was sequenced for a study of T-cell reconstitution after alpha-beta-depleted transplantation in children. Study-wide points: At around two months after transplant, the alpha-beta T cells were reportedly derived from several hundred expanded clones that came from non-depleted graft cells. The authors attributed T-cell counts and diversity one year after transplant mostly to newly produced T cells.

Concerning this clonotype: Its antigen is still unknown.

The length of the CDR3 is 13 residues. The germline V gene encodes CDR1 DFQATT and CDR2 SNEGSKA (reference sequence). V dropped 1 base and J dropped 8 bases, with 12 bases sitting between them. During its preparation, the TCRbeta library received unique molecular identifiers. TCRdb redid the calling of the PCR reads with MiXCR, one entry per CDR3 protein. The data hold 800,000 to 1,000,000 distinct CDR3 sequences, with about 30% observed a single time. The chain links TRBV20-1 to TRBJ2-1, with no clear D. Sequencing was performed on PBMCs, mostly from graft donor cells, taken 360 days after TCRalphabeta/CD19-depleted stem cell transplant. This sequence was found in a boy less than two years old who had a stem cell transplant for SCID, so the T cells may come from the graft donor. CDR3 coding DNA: TGCAGTGCTAGAGGGACCCCACGCGATGAGCAGTTCTTC. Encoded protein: CSARGTPRDEQFF.